This record looks at one T cell receptor (beta chain) sequence and its context. Its antigen remains unknown. The sample belongs to a study of cytomegalovirus exposure and HLA in healthy donors. Study-level results: Being productive about 90% or about 30% of the time was typical of most TCR beta V segments in an earlier analysis.

The CDR3 is 18 residues long. Trimming removed 7 bases from V and 0 bases from J; junction bases left unmatched: 12. PCR used 60 Vbeta primers and 13 Jbeta primers. TCRdb's copy holds only in-frame clones and misses some; the assay was immunoSEQ multiplex PCR. The profile shows about 160,000 clones, roughly 80% of them singletons. The V and J genes are TRBV23-1 and TRBJ2-4, with 10 bases that match TRBD2. TRBV23-1 is given ORF status, its function remaining uncertain. The sequenced sample was PBMCs. The TCR was taken from a male donor in good health and CMV-seropositive. This chain's CDR3 is CASTQIERGGLAKNIQYF. The CDR3 DNA follows: TGCGCCAGCACTCAGATCGAGCGGGGGGGCCTAGCCAAAAACATTCAGTACTTC.